The T cell receptor (beta chain) under discussion was sequenced for a study of blood T cell repertoires in COVID-19. At the level of the study: Whether acute or convalescent, the COVID-19 samples came from the United States, Italy and Spain. From T cells, B-cell-depleted T cells, or PBMCs came the material, which was cDNA or gDNA.

Cohort 3 recovery required two negative PCRs, clearance, or symptom resolution. CDR1 and CDR2 (germline): KGHDR, SFDVKD. The V end was cut by 5 bases, the J end by 2 bases, with 15 bases between. This CDR3 is 16 amino acids long. Sequencing used immunoSEQ multiplex PCR; TCRdb keeps in-frame clones, though not all of them. This table holds 250,000 to 400,000 clones, about 88% found once. The chain links TRBV24-1 to TRBJ1-5, with a possible D match to TRBD1 (6 bases). The clonotype originates from a man aged 55-75 years who had recovered from COVID-19. The sequenced material came from PBMCs or T cells enriched from blood (not recorded which). The CDR3 nucleotides are TGTGCCACCAGTGCCCAGGGGCTCAAAGGCAATCAGCCCCAGCATTTT. It codes for CATSAQGLKGNQPQHF.